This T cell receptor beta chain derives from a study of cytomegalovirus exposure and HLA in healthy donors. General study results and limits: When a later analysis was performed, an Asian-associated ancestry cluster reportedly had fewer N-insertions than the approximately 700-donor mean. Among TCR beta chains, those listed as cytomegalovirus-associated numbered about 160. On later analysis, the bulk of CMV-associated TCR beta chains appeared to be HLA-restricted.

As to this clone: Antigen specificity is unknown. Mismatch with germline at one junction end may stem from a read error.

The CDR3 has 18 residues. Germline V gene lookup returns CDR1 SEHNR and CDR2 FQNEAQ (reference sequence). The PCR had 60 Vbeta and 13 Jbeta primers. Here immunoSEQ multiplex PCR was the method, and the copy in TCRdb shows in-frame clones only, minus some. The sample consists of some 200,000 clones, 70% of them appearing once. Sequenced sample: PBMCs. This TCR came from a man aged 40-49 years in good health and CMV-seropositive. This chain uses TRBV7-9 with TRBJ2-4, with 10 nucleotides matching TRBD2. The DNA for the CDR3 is TGTTCCAGCAGCTTAGCTGTTAAACAGCGGGGGGGCCCTAACATTCAGTACTTC. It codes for CSSSLAVKQRGGPNIQYF.